Listed here is a single TCR beta chain. No antigen is known for it. The DNA ends 3 residues before the CDR3 does, and the rest of the CDR3 is filled in from the germline J gene. The CDR3 length is 14 residues. Germline V gives CDR1 SQVTM, CDR2 ANQGSEA. Trimming stripped 7 bases from V and 0 bases from J, with 16 bases between. Mixed chimerism was transient after nonmyeloablative marrow transplants from related graft donors. Unstimulated Tregs (CD4+CD25+CD127-) and CD4+CD25- non-Tregs were sorted from PBMCs. The data were obtained in a study of Tregs in tolerant kidney transplant recipients. Study-wide points: Nucleotide sequences could not be compared across some patients' samples due to primer changes.

This table comes from immunoSEQ multiplex PCR, and its TCRdb copy is limited to in-frame clones, with some not included. This specimen shows tens of thousands of clones; the ten leading clones hold 1.5% to 2%. The source of this sequence is a human patient who received a combined kidney and bone marrow transplant. Some T cells may have originated in the graft donor. This chain joins TRBV29-1 and TRBJ2-7; a weak D match, TRBD2 (6 bases). This sample comprised CD4+ T cells from blood (PBMCs), obtained 24 months after the transplant. The CDR3 here is CSALGTPYSYEQYF. CDR3 DNA (partial): TGCAGCGCCTTAGGGACTCCTTACTCCTACGAG.